Below, 12 T cell receptor beta chains from the same sample are listed, as sequenced in a study of blood T cell repertoires in COVID-19 (TCRdb year 2020). The library was produced with the immunoSEQ multiplex PCR assay. Held by TCRdb, this immuneACCESS table contains in-frame sequences only and omits some clones. Under half of the omission traces to an unresolved V gene where checked; the cause of the rest is unknown. This sample gives around 100,000 clones in total; roughly 71% of them show up just once. 5% to 6.5% of the sample comes from the top ten. The specimen was peripheral blood. Receptor source: an elderly man with acute or convalescent COVID-19.

This clone was observed at least ten times. The chain joins TRBV28 to TRBJ2-3, with D possibly TRBD1 on 6 matching bases. The germline gives CDR1 MDHEN, CDR2 SYDVKM. This CDR3 has 15 residues. V was trimmed by 3 bases and J by 1 base, leaving 11 bases between them. In DNA, the CDR3 is TGTGCCAGCAGTTTGGGAACAGGGCGCACAGATACGCAGTATTTT. This gives the protein CASSLGTGRTDTQYF.

V usage is TRBV2 and J usage is TRBJ2-5, with D tentatively TRBD1 (6 bases). This CDR3 region has 13 residues. V lost 4 bases, J lost 5 bases, and 11 bases lay in between. CDR1 and CDR2 (germline): SNHLY, FYNNEI. DNA for the CDR3: TGTGCCAGCAGTGGGGACATCTGGGAGACCCAGTACTTC. As protein: CASSGDIWETQYF.

The chain couples TRBV27 to TRBJ2-3, with a possible D match to TRBD1 (5 bases). This CDR3 is 16 amino acids long. With 6 bases removed from V and 1 base from J, the gap between germline ends came to 17 bases. Germline-derived CDR1 and CDR2 are MNHEY and SMNVEV (reference sequence). CDR3 protein: CASSNRIVSGTDTQYF. The DNA of the CDR3 is TGTGCCAGCAGCAACAGGATTGTTTCGGGCACAGATACGCAGTATTTT.

The CDR3 is CSVATGTSGTDNTQYF. The DNA of the CDR3 is TGCAGCGTCGCCACCGGGACTAGCGGGACCGACAATACGCAGTATTTT. The rearrangement joins TRBV29-1 to TRBJ2-3, with TRBD2 matching over 13 bases. The ends lost 6 bases at V and 7 bases at J; junction bases unmatched: 13. Per germline, CDR1 SQVTM and CDR2 ANQGSEA. There are 16 residues in the CDR3.

Only one count was recorded for this clone. J is TRBJ2-7 and V is TRBV4-3, with TRBD1 matching over 9 bases. The V gene end was trimmed by 4 bases and the J gene end by 0 bases; junction bases not matched to a gene: 7. Germline CDR1 is LGHNA and CDR2 is YSLEER. The CDR3 runs 16 residues. The CDR3 coding sequence is TGCGCCAGCAGCCGGGGGACAGGGCAAAGCTCCTACGAGCAGTACTTC. Protein sequence: CASSRGTGQSSYEQYF.

A note on this clone: The DNA is left out, because the CDR3 cannot be placed on it with certainty; the CDR3 is given as TCRdb lists it. This chain uses TRBV6-2 or TRBV6-3 with TRBJ1-5; TRBD1 reflects the table's D call only, with no check against the DNA. Germline loops: CDR1 MNHEY, CDR2 SVGEGT. The CDR3 length is 13 residues, termini included. This CDR3 is CASSLNQVGQGAF.

CDR3 sequence: CASSAGPGYEQYF. In DNA form, the CDR3 reads TGCGCCAGCAGCGCGGGACCTGGCTACGAGCAGTACTTC. V is TRBV5-1 and J is TRBJ2-7; tentatively, D is TRBD2 (6 bases). Deletions cut 4 bases from V and 3 bases from J, with 11 bases between. The CDR3 is made up of 13 amino acids. Per the germline V gene, CDR1 is SGHRS and CDR2 is YFSETQ.

The chain carries TRBV5-8 and TRBJ1-5; 7 positions match TRBD1. This CDR3 region has 14 residues. Germline assignment: CDR1 SGHTS and CDR2 YDEGEE. Trimming cost V 4 bases and J 3 bases; bases outside gene matches: 4. CDR3 nucleotide sequence: TGTGCCAGCAGCCGCGACAGGGACAATCAGCCCCAGCATTTT. It specifies CASSRDRDNQPQHF.

The chain combines TRBV7-2 with TRBJ2-3; D gene uncertain. Germline CDR1 reads SGHTA; CDR2 reads FQGNSA. The ends were cut back, 2 bases at V and 1 base at J, with 10 bases in the middle. The CDR3 is 15 amino acids. The DNA of the CDR3 is TGTGCCAGCAGCTTAAATCGGTTTGGCACAGATACGCAGTATTTT. Translation gives CASSLNRFGTDTQYF.

This clone occurred many times. The rearrangement joins TRBV7-9 to TRBJ2-7, with TRBD2 matching 11 bases. This CDR3 has 18 amino acids. The J segment lost 2 bases and the V segment lost 3 bases, leaving 12 bases of the junction unmatched. Germline CDR1 and CDR2: SEHNR and FQNEAQ (reference sequence). The CDR3 spells CASSFPSGVAGGPYEQYF. The CDR3 bases are TGTGCCAGCAGCTTTCCCTCAGGGGTAGCGGGAGGGCCCTACGAGCAGTACTTC.

J is TRBJ2-4 and V is TRBV2; 8 bases agree with TRBD1. With 4 bases clipped from V and 8 bases from J, the junction kept 4 bases outside the gene matches. This CDR3 contains 13 residues. CDR1 is SNHLY, CDR2 FYNNEI, per germline. The CDR3 reads CASSAGGGDIQYF. CDR3 sequence (DNA): TGTGCCAGCAGTGCAGGGGGCGGAGACATTCAGTACTTC.

The chain couples TRBV2 to TRBJ1-2; TRBD1 is a possible D gene (5 bases). Trimming shortened V by 3 bases and J by 4 bases, and 9 bases separated the two germline ends. Germline loops: CDR1 SNHLY, CDR2 FYNNEI. The CDR3 runs to 13 residues. This CDR3 reads CASSEGGLYGYTF. The CDR3 DNA reads TGTGCCAGCAGTGAGGGGGGTCTCTATGGCTACACCTTC.